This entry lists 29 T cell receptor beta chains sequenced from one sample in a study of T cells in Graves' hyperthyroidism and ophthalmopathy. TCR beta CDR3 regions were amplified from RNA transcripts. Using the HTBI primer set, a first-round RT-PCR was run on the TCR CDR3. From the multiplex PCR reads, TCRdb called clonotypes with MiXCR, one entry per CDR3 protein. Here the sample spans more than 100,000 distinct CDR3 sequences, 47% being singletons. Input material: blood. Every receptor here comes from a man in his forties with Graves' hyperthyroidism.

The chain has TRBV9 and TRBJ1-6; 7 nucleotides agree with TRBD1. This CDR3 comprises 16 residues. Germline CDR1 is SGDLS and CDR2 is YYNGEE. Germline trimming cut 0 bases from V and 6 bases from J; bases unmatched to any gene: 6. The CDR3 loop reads CASSVAPGTANSPLHF. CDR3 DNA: TGTGCCAGCAGCGTAGCACCGGGGACAGCTAATTCACCCCTCCACTTT.

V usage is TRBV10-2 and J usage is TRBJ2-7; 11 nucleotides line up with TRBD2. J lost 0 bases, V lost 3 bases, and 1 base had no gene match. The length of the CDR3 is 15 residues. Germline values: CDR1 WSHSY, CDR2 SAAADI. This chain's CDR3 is CASSDGTSGSYEQYF. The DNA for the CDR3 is TGCGCCAGCAGTGACGGGACTAGCGGCTCCTACGAGCAGTACTTC.

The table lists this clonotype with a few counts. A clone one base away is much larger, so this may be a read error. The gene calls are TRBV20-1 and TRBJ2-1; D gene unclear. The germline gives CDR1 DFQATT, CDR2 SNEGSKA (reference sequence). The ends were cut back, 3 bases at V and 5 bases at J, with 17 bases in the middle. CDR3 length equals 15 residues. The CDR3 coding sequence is TGCAGTGCTAGTGGTGGACGGAGACCCAACAATGAGCAGTTCTTC. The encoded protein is CSASGGRRPNNEQFF.

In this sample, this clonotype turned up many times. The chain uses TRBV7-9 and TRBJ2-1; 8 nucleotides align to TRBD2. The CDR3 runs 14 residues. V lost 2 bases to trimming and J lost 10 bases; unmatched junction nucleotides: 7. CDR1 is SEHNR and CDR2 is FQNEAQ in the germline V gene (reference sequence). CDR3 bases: TGTGCCAGCAGCTTAACGAGTAGCGGGAACGAGCAGTTCTTC. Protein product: CASSLTSSGNEQFF.

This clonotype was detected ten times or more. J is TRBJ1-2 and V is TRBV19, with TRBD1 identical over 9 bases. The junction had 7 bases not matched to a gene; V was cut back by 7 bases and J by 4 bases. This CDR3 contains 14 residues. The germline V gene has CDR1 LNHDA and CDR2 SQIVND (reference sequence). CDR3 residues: CASTSHRGPYGYTF. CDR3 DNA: TGTGCCAGTACCTCGCACAGGGGGCCCTATGGCTACACCTTC. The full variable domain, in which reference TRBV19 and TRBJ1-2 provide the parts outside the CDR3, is DGGITQSPKYLFRKEGQNVTLSCEQNLNHDAMYWYRQDPGQGLRLIYYSQIVNDFQKGDIAEGYSVSREKKESFPLTVTSAQKNPTAFYLCASTSHRGPYGYTFGSGTRLTVV.

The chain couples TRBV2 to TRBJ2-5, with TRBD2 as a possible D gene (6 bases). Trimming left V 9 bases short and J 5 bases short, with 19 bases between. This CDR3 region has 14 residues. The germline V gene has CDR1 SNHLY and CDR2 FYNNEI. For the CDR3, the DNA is TGTGCCAGAGGGGAGCGCGGGGAAAGTGAGACCCAGTACTTC. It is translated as CARGERGESETQYF.

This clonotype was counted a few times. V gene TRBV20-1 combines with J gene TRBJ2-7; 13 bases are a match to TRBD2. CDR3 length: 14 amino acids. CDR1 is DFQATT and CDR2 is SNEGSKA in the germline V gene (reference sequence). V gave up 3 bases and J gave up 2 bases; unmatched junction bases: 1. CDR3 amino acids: CSASTSGGAYEQYF. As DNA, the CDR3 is TGCAGTGCTAGCACTAGCGGGGGGGCCTACGAGCAGTACTTC.

The CDR3 is CASRVAGRTDTQYF. CDR3 sequence (DNA): TGTGCCAGCAGGGTAGCGGGAAGGACAGATACGCAGTATTTT. This chain connects TRBV28 to TRBJ2-3; the match to TRBD2 covers 8 bases. Germline trimming cut 6 bases from V and 3 bases from J; bases unmatched to any gene: 5. The CDR3 loop spans 14 amino acids. CDR1 MDHEN and CDR2 SYDVKM come from the germline V gene.

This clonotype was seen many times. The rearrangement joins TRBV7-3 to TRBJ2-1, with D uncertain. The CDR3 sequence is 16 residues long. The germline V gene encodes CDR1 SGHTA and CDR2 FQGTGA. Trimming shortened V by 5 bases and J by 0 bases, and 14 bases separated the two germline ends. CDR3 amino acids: CASSQVGGASYNEQFF. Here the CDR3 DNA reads TGTGCCAGCAGCCAGGTTGGCGGAGCCTCCTACAATGAGCAGTTCTTC.

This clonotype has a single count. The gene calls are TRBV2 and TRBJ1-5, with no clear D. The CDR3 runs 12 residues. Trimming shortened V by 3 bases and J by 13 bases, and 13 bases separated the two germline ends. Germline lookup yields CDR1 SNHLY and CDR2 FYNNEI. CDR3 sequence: CASSDRIPGQHF. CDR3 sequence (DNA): TGTGCCAGCAGTGATCGAATCCCGGGACAGCATTTT.

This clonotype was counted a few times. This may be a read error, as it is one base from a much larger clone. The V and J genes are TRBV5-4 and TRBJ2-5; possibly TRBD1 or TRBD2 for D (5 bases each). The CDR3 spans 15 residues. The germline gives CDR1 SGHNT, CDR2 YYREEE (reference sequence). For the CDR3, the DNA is TGTGCCAGCGGCTTGGACTTCGGGGCCGGGGAGACCCAGTACTTC. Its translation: CASGLDFGAGETQYF.

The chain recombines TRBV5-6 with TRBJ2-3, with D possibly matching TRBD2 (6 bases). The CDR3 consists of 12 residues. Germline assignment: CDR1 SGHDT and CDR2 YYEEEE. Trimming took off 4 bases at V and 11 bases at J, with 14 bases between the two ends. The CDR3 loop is CASSTGVNEQYF. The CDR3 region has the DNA TGTGCCAGCAGCACGGGGGTAAATGAGCAGTATTTT.

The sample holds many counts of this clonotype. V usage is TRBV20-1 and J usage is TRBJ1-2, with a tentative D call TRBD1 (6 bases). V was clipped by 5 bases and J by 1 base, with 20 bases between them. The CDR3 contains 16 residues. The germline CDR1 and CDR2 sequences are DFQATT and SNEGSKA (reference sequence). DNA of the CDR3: TGCAGTGCTTACCTGGGCGGGGGGCCCAGTAACTATGGCTACACCTTC. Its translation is CSAYLGGGPSNYGYTF.

The DNA of the CDR3 is TGTGCCACCAGCAGAGATCCGGGGGCACTGGCCAACGTCCTGACTTTC. It yields the protein CATSRDPGALANVLTF. The chain carries TRBV15 and TRBJ2-6, with D tentatively TRBD1 or TRBD2 (6 bases each). The length of the CDR3 is 16 residues. Deletions cut 0 bases from V and 6 bases from J, with 12 bases between. CDR1 and CDR2 (germline): LNHNV, YYDKDF (reference sequence).

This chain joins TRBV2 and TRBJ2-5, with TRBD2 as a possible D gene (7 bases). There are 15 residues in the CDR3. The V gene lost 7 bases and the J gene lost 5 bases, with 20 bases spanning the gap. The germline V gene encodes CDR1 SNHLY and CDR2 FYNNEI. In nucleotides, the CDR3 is TGTGCCAGCAAAGGGGCTAGTGGGGGGGCGGAGACCCAGTACTTC. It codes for CASKGASGGAETQYF.

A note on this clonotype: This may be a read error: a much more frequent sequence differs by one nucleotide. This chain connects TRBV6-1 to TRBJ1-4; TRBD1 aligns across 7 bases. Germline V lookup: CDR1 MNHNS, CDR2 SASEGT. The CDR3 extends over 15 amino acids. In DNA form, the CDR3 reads TGTGCCGGCAGTGCCACCGGGACAGAGTATGAAAAACTGTTTTTT. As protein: CAGSATGTEYEKLFF.

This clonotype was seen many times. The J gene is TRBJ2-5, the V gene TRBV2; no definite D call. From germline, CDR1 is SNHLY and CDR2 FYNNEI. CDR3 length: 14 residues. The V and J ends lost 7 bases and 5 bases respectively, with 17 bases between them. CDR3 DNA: TGTGCCAGCATGAGCGACGGGCTCGGGGAGACCCAGTACTTC. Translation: CASMSDGLGETQYF. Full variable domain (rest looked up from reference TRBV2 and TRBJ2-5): EPEVTQTPSHQVTQMGQEVILRCVPISNHLYFYWYRQILGQKVEFLVSFYNNEISEKSEIFDDQFSVERPDGSNFTLKIRSTKLEDSAMYFCASMSDGLGETQYFGPGTRLLVL.

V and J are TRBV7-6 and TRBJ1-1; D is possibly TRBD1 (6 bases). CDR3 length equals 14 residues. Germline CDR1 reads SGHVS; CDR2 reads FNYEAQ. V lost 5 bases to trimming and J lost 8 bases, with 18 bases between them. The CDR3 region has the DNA TGTGCCAGCAGCAAAGGAATAGGCGGGACAGAAGCTTTCTTT. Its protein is CASSKGIGGTEAFF.

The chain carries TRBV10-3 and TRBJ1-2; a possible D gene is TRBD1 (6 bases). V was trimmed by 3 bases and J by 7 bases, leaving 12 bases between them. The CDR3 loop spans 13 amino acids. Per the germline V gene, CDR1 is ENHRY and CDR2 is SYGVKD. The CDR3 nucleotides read TGTGCCATCAGTGATCTGCAGGGGTCTGGCTACACCTTC. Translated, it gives CAISDLQGSGYTF.

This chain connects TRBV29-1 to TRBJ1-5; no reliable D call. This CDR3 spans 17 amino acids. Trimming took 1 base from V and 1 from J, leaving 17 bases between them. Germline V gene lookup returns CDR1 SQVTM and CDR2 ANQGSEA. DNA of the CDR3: TGCAGCGTTGAAGTAGCAGAGGGATACGCCAGCAATCAGCCCCAGCATTTT. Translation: CSVEVAEGYASNQPQHF.

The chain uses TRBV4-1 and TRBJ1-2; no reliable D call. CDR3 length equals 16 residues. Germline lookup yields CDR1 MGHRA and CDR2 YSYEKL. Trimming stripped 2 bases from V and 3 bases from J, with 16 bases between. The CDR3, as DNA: TGCGCCAGCAGCCAATCTGGAGATAACCTTGACTATGGCTACACCTTC. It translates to CASSQSGDNLDYGYTF.

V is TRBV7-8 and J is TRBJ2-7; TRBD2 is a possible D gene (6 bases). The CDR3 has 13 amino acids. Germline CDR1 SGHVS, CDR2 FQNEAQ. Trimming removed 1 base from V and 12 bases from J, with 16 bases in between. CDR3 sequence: CASSLEVSGGPYF. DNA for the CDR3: TGTGCCAGCAGCTTAGAGGTCTCAGGAGGGCCGTACTTC.

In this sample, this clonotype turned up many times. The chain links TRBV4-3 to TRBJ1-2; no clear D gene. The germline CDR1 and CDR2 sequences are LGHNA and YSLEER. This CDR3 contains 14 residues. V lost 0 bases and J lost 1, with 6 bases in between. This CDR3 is CASSQDDFNYGYTF. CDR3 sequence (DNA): TGCGCCAGCAGCCAAGATGACTTTAACTATGGCTACACCTTC.

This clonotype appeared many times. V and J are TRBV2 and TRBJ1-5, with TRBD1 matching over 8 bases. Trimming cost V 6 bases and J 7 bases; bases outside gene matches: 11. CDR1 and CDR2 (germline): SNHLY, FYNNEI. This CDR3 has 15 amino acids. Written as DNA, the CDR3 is TGTGCCAGCAGCGGACAGGGAACATCAGGACAGCCCCAGCATTTT. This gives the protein CASSGQGTSGQPQHF.

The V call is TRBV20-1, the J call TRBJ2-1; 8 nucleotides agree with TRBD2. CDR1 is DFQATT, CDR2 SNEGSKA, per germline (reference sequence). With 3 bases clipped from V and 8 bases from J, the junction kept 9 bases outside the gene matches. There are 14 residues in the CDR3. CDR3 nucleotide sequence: TGCAGTGCTAGGGGCCGGGGGGGCTCCGATGAGCAGTTCTTC. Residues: CSARGRGGSDEQFF.

The CDR3 sequence: CASSRPPHTGAFF. CDR3 DNA sequence: TGTGCCAGCAGCCGACCCCCCCACACGGGAGCTTTCTTT. The chain recombines TRBV5-6 with TRBJ1-1, with no clear D. Germline V lookup: CDR1 SGHDT, CDR2 YYEEEE. Trimming shortened V by 4 bases and J by 10 bases, and 17 bases separated the two germline ends. This CDR3 spans 13 amino acids.

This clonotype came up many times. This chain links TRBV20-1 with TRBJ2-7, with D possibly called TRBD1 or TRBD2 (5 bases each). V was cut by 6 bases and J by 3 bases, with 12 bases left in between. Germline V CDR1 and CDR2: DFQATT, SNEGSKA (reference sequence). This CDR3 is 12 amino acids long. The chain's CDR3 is CSARDGFYEQYF. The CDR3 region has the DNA TGCAGTGCAAGGGACGGTTTCTACGAGCAGTACTTC.

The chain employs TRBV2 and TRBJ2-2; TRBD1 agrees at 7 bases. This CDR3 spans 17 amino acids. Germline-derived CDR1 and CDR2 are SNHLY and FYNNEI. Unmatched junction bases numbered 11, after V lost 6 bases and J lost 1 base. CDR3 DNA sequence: TGTGCCAGCAGATCCCCGACAGGGCGGAAGAACACCGGGGAGCTGTTTTTT. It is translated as CASRSPTGRKNTGELFF. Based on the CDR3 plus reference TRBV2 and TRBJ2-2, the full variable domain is EPEVTQTPSHQVTQMGQEVILRCVPISNHLYFYWYRQILGQKVEFLVSFYNNEISEKSEIFDDQFSVERPDGSNFTLKIRSTKLEDSAMYFCASRSPTGRKNTGELFFGEGSRLTVL.

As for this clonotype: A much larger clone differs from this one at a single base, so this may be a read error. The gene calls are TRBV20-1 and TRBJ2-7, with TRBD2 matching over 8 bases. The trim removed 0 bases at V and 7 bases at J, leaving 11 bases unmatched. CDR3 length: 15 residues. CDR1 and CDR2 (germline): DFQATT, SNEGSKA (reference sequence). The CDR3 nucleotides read TGCAGTGCTAGAGATCTTCGGGGGGGCCTGGATGAGCAGTACTTC. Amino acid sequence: CSARDLRGGLDEQYF.